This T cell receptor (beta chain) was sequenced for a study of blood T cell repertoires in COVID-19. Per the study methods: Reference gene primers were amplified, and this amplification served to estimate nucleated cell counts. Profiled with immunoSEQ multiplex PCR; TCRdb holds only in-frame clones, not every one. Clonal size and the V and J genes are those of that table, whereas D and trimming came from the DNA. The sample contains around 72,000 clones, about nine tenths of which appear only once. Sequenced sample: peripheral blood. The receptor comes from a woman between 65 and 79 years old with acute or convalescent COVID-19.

Written as DNA, the CDR3 is TGCGCCAGCAATCTTGGTACAGGGGGGTACAATGAGCAGTTCTTC. Residues: CASNLGTGGYNEQFF. The chain recombines TRBV5-1 with TRBJ2-1; the match to TRBD1 covers 8 bases. Losses at the gene ends were 6 bases for V and 4 bases for J; bases not matched to a gene: 9. Per the germline V gene, CDR1 is SGHRS and CDR2 is YFSETQ. CDR3 size: 15 residues.